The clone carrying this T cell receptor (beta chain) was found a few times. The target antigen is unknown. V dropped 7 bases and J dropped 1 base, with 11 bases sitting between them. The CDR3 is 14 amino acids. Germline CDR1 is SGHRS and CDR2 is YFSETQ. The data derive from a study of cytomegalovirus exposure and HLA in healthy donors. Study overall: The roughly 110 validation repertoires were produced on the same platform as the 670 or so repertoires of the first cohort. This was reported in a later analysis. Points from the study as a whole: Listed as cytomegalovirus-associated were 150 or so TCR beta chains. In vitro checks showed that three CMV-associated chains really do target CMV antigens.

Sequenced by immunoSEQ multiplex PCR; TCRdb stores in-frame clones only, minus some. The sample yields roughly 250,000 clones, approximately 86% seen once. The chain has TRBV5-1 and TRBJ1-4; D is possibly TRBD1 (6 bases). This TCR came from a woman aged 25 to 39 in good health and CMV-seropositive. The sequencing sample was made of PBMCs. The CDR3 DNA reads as TGCGCCAGCCGCTCAGGGGTAACTAATGAAAAACTGTTTTTT. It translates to CASRSGVTNEKLFF.